The following is a TCR beta chain sequence with its context. Its target is unknown. PCR employed 60 Vbeta and 13 Jbeta primers. Only in-frame clones appear in the TCRdb table, and some are missing; sequencing was by immunoSEQ multiplex PCR. The table records roughly 250,000 clones, approximately 85% of them present only once. This record comes from a study of cytomegalovirus exposure and HLA in healthy donors. The junction had 3 bases not matched to a gene; V was cut back by 5 bases and J by 9 bases. CDR3 length: 13 residues. CDR1 is SGHTA and CDR2 is FQGNSA in the germline V gene. Study results and limitations: Certain indistinguishable V segments, among them TRBV6-2 and TRBV6-3, were excluded. Analysis was performed later, and it showed HLA-associated TCR beta chains to be more clonally expanded than equally common others. Associated with HLA alleles at 0.05 false discovery rate in a later analysis were 15,000 to 20,000 TCR beta sequences.

Sequencing input: PBMCs. The source is a woman in her thirties or forties in good health and CMV-seropositive. The chain uses TRBV7-2 and TRBJ2-2; TRBD2 matches 10 bases. DNA of the CDR3: TGTGCCAGCAGCACAACTAGCGGGAGGGAGCTGTTTTTT. Amino acid sequence: CASSTTSGRELFF. Full variable domain (outside the CDR3, taken from reference TRBV7-2 and TRBJ2-2): GAGVSQSPSNKVTEKGKDVELRCDPISGHTALYWYRQSLGQGLEFLIYFQGNSAPDKSGLPSDRFSAERTGGSVSTLTIQRTQQEDSAVYLCASSTTSGRELFFGEGSRLTVL.